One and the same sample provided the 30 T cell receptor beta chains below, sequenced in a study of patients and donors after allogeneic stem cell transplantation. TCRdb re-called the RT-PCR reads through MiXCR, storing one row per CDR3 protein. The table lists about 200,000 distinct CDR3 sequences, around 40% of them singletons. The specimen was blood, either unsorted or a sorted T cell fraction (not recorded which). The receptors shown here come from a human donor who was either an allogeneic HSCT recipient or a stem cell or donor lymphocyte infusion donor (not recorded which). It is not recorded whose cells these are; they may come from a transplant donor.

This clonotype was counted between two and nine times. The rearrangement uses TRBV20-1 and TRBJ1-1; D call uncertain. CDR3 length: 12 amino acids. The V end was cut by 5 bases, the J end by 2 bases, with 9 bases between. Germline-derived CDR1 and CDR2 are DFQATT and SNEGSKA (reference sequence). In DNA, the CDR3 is TGCAGTGCTGCGGACGGAAACACTGAAGCTTTCTTT. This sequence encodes CSAADGNTEAFF.

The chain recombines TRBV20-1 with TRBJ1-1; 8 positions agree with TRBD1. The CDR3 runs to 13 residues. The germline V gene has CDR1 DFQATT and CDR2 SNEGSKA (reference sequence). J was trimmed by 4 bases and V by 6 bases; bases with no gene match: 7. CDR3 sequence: CSAGTDRGTEAFF. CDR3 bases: TGCAGTGCAGGGACCGACAGGGGCACTGAAGCTTTCTTT.

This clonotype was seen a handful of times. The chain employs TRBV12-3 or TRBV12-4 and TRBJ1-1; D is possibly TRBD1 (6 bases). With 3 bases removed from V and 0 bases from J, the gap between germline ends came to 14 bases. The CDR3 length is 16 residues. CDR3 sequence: CASSFGAGDMNTEAFF. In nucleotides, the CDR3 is TGTGCCAGCAGTTTTGGGGCAGGGGACATGAACACTGAAGCTTTCTTT.

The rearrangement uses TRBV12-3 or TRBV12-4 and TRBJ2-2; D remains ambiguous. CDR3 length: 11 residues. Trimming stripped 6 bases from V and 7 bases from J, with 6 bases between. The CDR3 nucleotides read TGTGCCAGCAGGGTGGGCGGGGAGCTGTTTTTT. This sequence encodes CASRVGGELFF.

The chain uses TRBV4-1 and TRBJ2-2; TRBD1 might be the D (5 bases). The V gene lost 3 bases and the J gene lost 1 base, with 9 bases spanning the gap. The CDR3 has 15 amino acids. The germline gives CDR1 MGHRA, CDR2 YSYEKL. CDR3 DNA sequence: TGCGCCAGCAGCCAGGGCAGGGAGAACACCGGGGAGCTGTTTTTT. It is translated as CASSQGRENTGELFF.

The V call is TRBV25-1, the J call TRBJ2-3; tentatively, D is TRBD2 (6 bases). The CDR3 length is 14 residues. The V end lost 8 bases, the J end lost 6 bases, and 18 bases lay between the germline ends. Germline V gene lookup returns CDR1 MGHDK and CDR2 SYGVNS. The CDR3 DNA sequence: TGTGCCAGCTCGGGACGACCTAGCGACGATACGCAGTATTTT. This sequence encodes CASSGRPSDDTQYF.

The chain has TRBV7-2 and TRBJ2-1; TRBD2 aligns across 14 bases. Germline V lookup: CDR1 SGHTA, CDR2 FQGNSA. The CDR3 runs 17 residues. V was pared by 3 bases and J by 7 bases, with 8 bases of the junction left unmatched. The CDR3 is CASSFRLAGGPGNEQFF. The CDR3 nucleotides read TGTGCCAGCAGCTTCAGACTAGCGGGGGGGCCAGGGAATGAGCAGTTCTTC.

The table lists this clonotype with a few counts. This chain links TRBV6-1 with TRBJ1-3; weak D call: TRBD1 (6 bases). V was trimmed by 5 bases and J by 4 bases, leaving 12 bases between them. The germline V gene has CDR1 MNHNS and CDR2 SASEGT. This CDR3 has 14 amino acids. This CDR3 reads CASSKGGSGNTIYF. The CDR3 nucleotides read TGTGCCAGCAGTAAGGGGGGTTCAGGAAACACCATATATTTT.

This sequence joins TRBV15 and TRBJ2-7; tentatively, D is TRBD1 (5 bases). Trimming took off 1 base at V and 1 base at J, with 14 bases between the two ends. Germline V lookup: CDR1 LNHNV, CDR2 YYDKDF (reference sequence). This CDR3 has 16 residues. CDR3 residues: CATSRVGHYPSYEQYF. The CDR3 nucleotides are TGTGCCACCAGCAGAGTCGGACACTACCCGTCCTACGAGCAGTACTTC.

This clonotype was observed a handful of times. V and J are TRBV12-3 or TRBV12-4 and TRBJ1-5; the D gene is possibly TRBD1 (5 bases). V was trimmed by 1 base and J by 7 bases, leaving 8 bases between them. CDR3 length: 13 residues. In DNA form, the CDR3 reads TGTGCCAGCAGTTTAGGGACAAGACAGCCCCAGCATTTT. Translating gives CASSLGTRQPQHF.

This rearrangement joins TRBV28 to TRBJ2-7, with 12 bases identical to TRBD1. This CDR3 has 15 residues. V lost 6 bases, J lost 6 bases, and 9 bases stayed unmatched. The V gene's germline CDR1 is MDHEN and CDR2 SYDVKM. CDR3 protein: CASRVGTGGLSEQYF. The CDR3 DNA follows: TGTGCCAGCAGAGTTGGGACAGGGGGCTTGAGCGAGCAGTACTTC.

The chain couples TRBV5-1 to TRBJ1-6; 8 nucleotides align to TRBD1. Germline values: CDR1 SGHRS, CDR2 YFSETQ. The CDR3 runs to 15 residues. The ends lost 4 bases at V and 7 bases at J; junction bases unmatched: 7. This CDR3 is CASSARQGKNSPLHF. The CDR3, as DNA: TGCGCCAGCAGCGCCCGACAGGGGAAGAATTCACCCCTCCACTTT.

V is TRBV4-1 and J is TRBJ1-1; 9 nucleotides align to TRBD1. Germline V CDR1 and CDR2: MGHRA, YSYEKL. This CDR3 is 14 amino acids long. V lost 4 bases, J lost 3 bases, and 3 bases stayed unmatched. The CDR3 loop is CASSPGQGYTEAFF. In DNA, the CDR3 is TGCGCCAGCAGCCCGGGACAGGGATACACTGAAGCTTTCTTT.

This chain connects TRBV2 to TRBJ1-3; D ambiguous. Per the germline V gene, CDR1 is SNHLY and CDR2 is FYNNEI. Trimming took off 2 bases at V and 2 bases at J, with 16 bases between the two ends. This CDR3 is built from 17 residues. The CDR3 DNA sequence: TGTGCCAGCAGTGAACTCACTTCGCGGTATGCTGGAAACACCATATATTTT. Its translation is CASSELTSRYAGNTIYF.

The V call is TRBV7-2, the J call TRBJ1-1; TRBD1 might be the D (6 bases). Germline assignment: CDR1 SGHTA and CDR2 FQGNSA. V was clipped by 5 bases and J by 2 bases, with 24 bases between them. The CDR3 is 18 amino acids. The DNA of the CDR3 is TGTGCCAGCAGCCCCTTACCCTCTCACAGGGCCGGAAACACTGAAGCTTTCTTT. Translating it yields CASSPLPSHRAGNTEAFF.

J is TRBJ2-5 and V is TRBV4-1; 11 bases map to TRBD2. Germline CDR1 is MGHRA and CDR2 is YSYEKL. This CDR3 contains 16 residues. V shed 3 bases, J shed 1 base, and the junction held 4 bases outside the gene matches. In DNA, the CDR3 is TGCGCCAGCAGCCATAGACTAGCGGGGACCCAAGAGACCCAGTACTTC. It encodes CASSHRLAGTQETQYF.

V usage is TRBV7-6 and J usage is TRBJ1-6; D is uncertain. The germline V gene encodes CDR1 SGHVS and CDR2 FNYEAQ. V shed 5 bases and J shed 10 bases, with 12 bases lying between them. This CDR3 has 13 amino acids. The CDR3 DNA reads TGTGCCAGCAGCCGCGGGAGTTTATCACCCCTCCACTTT. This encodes CASSRGSLSPLHF.

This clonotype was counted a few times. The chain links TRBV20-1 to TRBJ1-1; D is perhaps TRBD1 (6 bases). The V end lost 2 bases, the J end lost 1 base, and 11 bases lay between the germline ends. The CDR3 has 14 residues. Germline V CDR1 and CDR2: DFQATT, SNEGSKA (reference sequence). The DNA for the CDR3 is TGCAGTGCTAGATCGGGACACCCGAACACTGAAGCTTTCTTT. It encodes CSARSGHPNTEAFF.

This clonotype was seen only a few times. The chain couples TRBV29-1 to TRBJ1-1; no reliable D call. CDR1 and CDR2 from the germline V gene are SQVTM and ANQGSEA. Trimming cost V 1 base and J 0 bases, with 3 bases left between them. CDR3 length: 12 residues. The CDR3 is CSVEVMNTEAFF. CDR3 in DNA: TGCAGCGTTGAAGTTATGAACACTGAAGCTTTCTTT.

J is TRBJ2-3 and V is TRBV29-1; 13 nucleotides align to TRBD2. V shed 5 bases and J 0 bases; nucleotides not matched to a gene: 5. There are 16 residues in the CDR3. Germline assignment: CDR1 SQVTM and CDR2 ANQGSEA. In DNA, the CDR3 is TGCAGCGTTAGGACTAGCGGGGGATCTAGCACAGATACGCAGTATTTT. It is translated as CSVRTSGGSSTDTQYF.

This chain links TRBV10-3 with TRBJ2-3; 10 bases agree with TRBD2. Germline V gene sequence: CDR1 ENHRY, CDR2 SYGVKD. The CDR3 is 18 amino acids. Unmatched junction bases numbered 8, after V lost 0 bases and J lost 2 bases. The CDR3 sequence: CAISESPGLASSTDTQYF. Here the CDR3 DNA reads TGTGCCATCAGTGAGTCTCCGGGACTAGCGTCTTCCACAGATACGCAGTATTTT.

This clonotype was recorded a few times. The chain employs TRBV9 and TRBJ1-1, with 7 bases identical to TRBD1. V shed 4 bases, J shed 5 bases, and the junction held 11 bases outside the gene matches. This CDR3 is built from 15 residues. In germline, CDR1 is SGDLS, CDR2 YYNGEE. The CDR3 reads CASSLQGGSGTEAFF. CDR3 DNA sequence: TGTGCCAGCAGCCTCCAGGGGGGCAGCGGGACTGAAGCTTTCTTT.

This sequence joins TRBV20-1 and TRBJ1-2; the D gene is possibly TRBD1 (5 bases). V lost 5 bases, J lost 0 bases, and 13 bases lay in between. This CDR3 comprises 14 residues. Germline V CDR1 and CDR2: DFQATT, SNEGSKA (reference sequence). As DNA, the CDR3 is TGCAGTGCTTATGACAGACCGACTAACTATGGCTACACCTTC. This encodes CSAYDRPTNYGYTF.

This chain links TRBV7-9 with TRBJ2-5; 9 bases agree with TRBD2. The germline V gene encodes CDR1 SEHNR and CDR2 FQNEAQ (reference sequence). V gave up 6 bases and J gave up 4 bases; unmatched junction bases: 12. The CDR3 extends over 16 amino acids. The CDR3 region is CASRGPSGVLTETQYF. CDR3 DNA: TGTGCCAGCAGGGGGCCTAGCGGGGTCTTGACAGAGACCCAGTACTTC.

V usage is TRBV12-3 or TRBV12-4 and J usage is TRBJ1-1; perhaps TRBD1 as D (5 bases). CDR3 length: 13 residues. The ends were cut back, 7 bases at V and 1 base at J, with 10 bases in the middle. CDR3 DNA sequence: TGTGCCAGCACCGATGGGGGGAACACTGAAGCTTTCTTT. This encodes CASTDGGNTEAFF.

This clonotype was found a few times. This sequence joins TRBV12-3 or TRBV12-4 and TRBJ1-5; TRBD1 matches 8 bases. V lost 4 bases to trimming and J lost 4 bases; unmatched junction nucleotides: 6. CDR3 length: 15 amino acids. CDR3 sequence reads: CASSSPGQGNQPQHF. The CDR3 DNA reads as TGTGCCAGCAGTTCCCCTGGACAGGGTAATCAGCCCCAGCATTTT.

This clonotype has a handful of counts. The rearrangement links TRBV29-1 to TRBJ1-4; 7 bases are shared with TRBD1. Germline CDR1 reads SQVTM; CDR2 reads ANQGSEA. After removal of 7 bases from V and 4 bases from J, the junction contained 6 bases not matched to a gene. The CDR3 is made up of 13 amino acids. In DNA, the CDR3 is TGCAGCGGCCGGGACAGTAATAATGAAAAACTGTTTTTT. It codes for CSGRDSNNEKLFF.

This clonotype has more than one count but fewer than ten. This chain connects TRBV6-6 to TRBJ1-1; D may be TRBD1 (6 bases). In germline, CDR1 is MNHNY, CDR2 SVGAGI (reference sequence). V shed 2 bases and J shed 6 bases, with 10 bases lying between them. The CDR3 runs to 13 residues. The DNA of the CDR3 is TGTGCCAGCAGTTACCCTGGACAGCCTGAAGCTTTCTTT. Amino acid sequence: CASSYPGQPEAFF.

For the CDR3, the DNA is TGTGCCAGCAGCCCTACGTCCTACAATGAGCAGTTCTTC. Translation: CASSPTSYNEQFF. The chain combines TRBV7-3 with TRBJ2-1; D is ambiguous. Trimming removed 5 bases at V and 1 base at J, with 6 bases between. The CDR3 is made up of 13 amino acids. The germline V gene encodes CDR1 SGHTA and CDR2 FQGTGA. The whole variable domain, filled in from reference TRBV7-3 and TRBJ2-1, reads GAGVSQTPSNKVTEKGKYVELRCDPISGHTALYWYRQSLGQGPEFLIYFQGTGAADDSGLPNDRFFAVRPEGSVSTLKIQRTERGDSAVYLCASSPTSYNEQFFGPGTRLTVL.

The CDR3 protein is CATSSNGGGRELFF. The CDR3 region has the DNA TGTGCCACCAGCAGTAATGGAGGGGGACGGGAGCTGTTTTTT. V and J are TRBV15 and TRBJ2-2, with D tentatively TRBD1 or TRBD2 (6 bases each). CDR3 length: 14 amino acids. Trimming shortened V by 3 bases and J by 9 bases, and 14 bases separated the two germline ends. Per germline, CDR1 LNHNV and CDR2 YYDKDF (reference sequence). Combining the CDR3 with reference TRBV15 and TRBJ2-2 gives the whole variable domain DAMVIQNPRYQVTQFGKPVTLSCSQTLNHNVMYWYQQKSSQAPKLLFHYYDKDFNNEADTPDNFQSRRPNTSFCFLDIRSPGLGDTAMYLCATSSNGGGRELFFGEGSRLTVL.